This is a list of T cell receptor beta chains from one sample in a study of ipilimumab plus nivolumab after autologous stem cell transplantation. The assay was immunoSEQ multiplex PCR, and TCRdb's table has in-frame clones only and misses some. The data show 15,000 or so clones, approximately 72% seen once. The source material was PBMCs, sampled in a trial of ipilimumab plus nivolumab as post-transplant consolidation. These receptors came from a male donor with primary mediastinal lymphoma. Each CDR3 is given with its conserved first and last residue. A D gene is named only where the DNA matches it firmly. Some rows have no size entry. The others give once, few or many, or a class for an expanded clone.

J gene | D gene | V gene | clone size | CDR3 protein | CDR3 DNA
TRBJ1-3 | . | TRBV15 | . | CATTPEVAGNTIYF | TGTGCCACCACCCCGGAAGTTGCTGGAAACACCATATATTTT
TRBJ1-1 | . | TRBV19 | . | CASSIEVNTEAFF | TGTGCCAGTAGTATTGAAGTGAACACTGAAGCTTTCTTT
TRBJ2-1 | TRBD2 | TRBV2 | few | CASRAGLAVYNEQFF | TGTGCCAGCAGGGCGGGACTAGCGGTTTACAATGAGCAGTTCTTC
TRBJ2-5 | . | TRBV6-1 | . | CASSTRDTKRETQYF | TGTGCCAGCAGTACACGGGACACCAAACGGGAGACCCAGTACTTC
TRBJ1-1 | TRBD1 | TRBV7-2 | . | CASSFGQGNTEAFF | TGTGCCAGCAGCTTTGGACAGGGGAACACTGAAGCTTTCTTT
TRBJ2-7 | TRBD1 | TRBV6-1 | . | CASSSTGDEQYF | TGTGCCAGCAGCTCTACAGGGGACGAGCAGTACTTC
TRBJ2-5 | . | TRBV11-2 | . | CASSLGEAETQYF | TGTGCCAGCAGCTTAGGGGAGGCAGAGACCCAGTACTTC
TRBJ1-5 | TRBD1 | TRBV28 | . | CASNQGGQPQHF | TGTGCCAGCAACCAGGGGGGCCAGCCCCAGCATTTT
TRBJ2-5 | TRBD1 | TRBV15 | few | CATSRDYTGDEETQYF | TGTGCCACCAGCAGAGATTACACAGGGGATGAAGAGACCCAGTACTTC
TRBJ2-3 | TRBD2 | TRBV28 | . | CASSATRLGGDTQYF | TGTGCCAGCAGCGCAACTAGATTGGGGGGGGATACGCAGTATTTT
TRBJ2-3 | TRBD2 | TRBV7-3 | . | CASSLRNSGRGTDTQYF | TGTGCCAGCAGCTTGCGGAATAGCGGGAGGGGGACAGATACGCAGTATTTT
TRBJ2-7 | TRBD2 | TRBV19 | once | CASSPRTRRGEQYF | TGTGCCAGTAGTCCTAGGACTAGGAGAGGCGAGCAGTACTTC
TRBJ1-6 | TRBD1 | TRBV5-1 | once | CASSLINDRVYNSPLHF | TGCGCCAGCAGCTTGATTAACGACAGGGTGTATAATTCACCCCTCCACTTT
TRBJ1-5 | . | TRBV29-1 | . | CSVEDPRVGGAQHF | TGCAGCGTTGAAGATCCTCGGGTCGGGGGGGCCCAGCATTTT
TRBJ1-2 | TRBD1 | TRBV9 | . | CASSPRDSSGYTF | TGTGCCAGCAGCCCCCGGGACAGTTCTGGCTACACCTTC
TRBJ1-2 | . | TRBV10-3 | . | CAISGQSYGYTF | TGTGCCATCAGTGGACAGTCCTATGGCTACACCTTC
TRBJ1-5 | TRBD1 | TRBV2 | . | CASSPGQVGNQPQHF | TGTGCCAGCAGCCCGGGACAGGTGGGCAATCAGCCCCAGCATTTT
TRBJ1-2 | . | TRBV7-2 | few | CASSYKGQTNYGYTF | TGTGCCAGCAGCTATAAAGGGCAGACCAACTATGGCTACACCTTC
TRBJ1-2 | . | TRBV11-3 | few | CASSLDWDYGYTF | TGTGCCAGCAGCTTAGATTGGGACTATGGCTACACCTTC
TRBJ2-3 | TRBD1 | TRBV5-1 | few | CASSSGQGADFFSTDTQYF | TGCGCCAGCAGCTCCGGACAGGGGGCAGATTTTTTTAGCACAGATACGCAGTATTTT
TRBJ2-7 | . | TRBV7-9 | . | CASSLDIYEQYF | TGTGCCAGCAGCTTAGACATTTACGAGCAGTACTTC
TRBJ1-2 | . | TRBV18 | . | CASSPSRGHYGYTF | TGTGCCAGCTCACCAAGCAGGGGACACTATGGCTACACCTTC
TRBJ1-4 | . | TRBV28 | . | CASSVQHGEKLFF | TGTGCCAGCAGTGTCCAACATGGGGAAAAACTGTTTTTT
TRBJ2-3 | . | TRBV27 | . | CASSSLSTDTQYF | TGTGCCAGCAGTTCACTTAGCACAGATACGCAGTATTTT
TRBJ2-2 | . | TRBV6-5 | . | CATLDRVTGELFF | TGTGCCACACTGGATAGGGTAACAGGGGAGCTGTTTTTT
TRBJ1-2 | TRBD1 | TRBV30 | . | CAWRSEDRDGYTF | TGTGCCTGGAGATCGGAGGACAGGGATGGCTACACCTTC
TRBJ1-2 | . | TRBV4-1 | . | CASSQDEGVKSTF | TGCGCCAGCAGCCAAGATGAAGGGGTGAAGAGCACCTTC
TRBJ1-1 | . | TRBV28 | . | CASSLKGGGLNTEAFF | TGTGCCAGCAGTTTAAAGGGGGGGGGCTTGAACACTGAAGCTTTCTTT